The 28 T cell receptor beta chains presented below share a single source sample, sequenced in a study of blood T cells in healthy people across ages. Then a second PCR, running roughly 7 to 11 cycles, was carried out with a sample-barcoded 5' primer and a J-beta primer mix. TCRdb redid the calling of the 5' RACE reads with MiXCR, one entry per CDR3 protein. The data contain approximately 820,000 distinct CDR3 sequences, 44% of them seen just once; the ten biggest clones take up roughly a fifth. Sequences were obtained from blood. These receptor sequences come from a man aged 55 to 69 in good health.

The chain uses TRBV30 and TRBJ1-3; a weak D match, TRBD1 (6 bases). This CDR3 region has 13 residues. The germline CDR1 and CDR2 sequences are GTSNPN and SVGIG (reference sequence). Trimming removed 6 bases at V and 2 bases at J, with 11 bases between. As DNA, the CDR3 is TGTGCCTGTACAACAGGGCCTGGAAACACCATATATTTT. This codes for CACTTGPGNTIYF. The full variable domain, its missing parts supplied by reference TRBV30 and TRBJ1-3, is SQTIHQWPATLVQPVGSPLSLECTVEGTSNPNLYWYRQAAGRGLQLLFYSVGIGQISSEVPQNLSASRPQDRQFILSSKKLLLSDSGFYLCACTTGPGNTIYFGEGSWLTVV.

This chain links TRBV14 with TRBJ2-1; 9 nucleotides agree with TRBD2. Germline V gives CDR1 SGHDN, CDR2 FVKESK. The ends lost 0 bases at V and 8 bases at J; junction bases unmatched: 8. The CDR3 is 16 residues long. The CDR3 coding sequence is TGTGCCAGCAGCCAAGATCAGAGCGGGGGGAAGGATGAGCAGTTCTTC. Translating it yields CASSQDQSGGKDEQFF.

The chain links TRBV6-2 or TRBV6-3 to TRBJ2-7; 7 bases fit TRBD2. Germline CDR1 MNHEY, CDR2 SVGEGT. The V segment lost 11 bases and the J segment 6 bases; nucleotides outside the gene matches: 10. The CDR3 covers 12 residues. CDR3 region: CASMGGKSEQYF. CDR3 bases: TGTGCCTCCATGGGGGGGAAGTCCGAGCAGTACTTC.

This clonotype has at least ten counts. The chain carries TRBV9 and TRBJ2-2; D gene ambiguous. This CDR3 has 14 amino acids. Germline CDR1 is SGDLS and CDR2 is YYNGEE. The V and J ends lost 1 base and 7 bases respectively, with 11 bases between them. CDR3 coding DNA: TGTGCCAGCAGCGTAACGACTCTCAGCGGGGAGCTGTTTTTT. Translation gives CASSVTTLSGELFF.

J is TRBJ2-1 and V is TRBV5-1, with D uncertain. Germline values: CDR1 SGHRS, CDR2 YFSETQ. V was cut by 4 bases and J by 5 bases, with 19 bases left in between. The CDR3 totals 16 residues. CDR3 nucleotide sequence: TGCGCCAGCAGCCCACACGTGGGCCAGGTGGACAATGAGCAGTTCTTC. Translated, it gives CASSPHVGQVDNEQFF.

A single count supports this clonotype. This chain uses TRBV7-8 with TRBJ2-1, with TRBD1 identical over 10 bases. This CDR3 is built from 16 residues. V shed 1 base, J shed 4 bases, and the junction held 4 bases outside the gene matches. Per the germline V gene, CDR1 is SGHVS and CDR2 is FQNEAQ. This CDR3 reads CASSLVGTGVYNEQFF. CDR3 DNA: TGTGCCAGCAGCTTAGTTGGGACAGGGGTATACAATGAGCAGTTCTTC.

This clonotype was recorded at least ten times. The CDR3 coding sequence is TGTGCCAGCAGCTTAAGGGCAGGGACAGCAGGGGCCAACGTCCTGACTTTC. Translating gives CASSLRAGTAGANVLTF. The chain has TRBV7-2 and TRBJ2-6; 7 bases are a match to TRBD1. The CDR3 is made up of 17 amino acids. Germline V gene sequence: CDR1 SGHTA, CDR2 FQGNSA. V dropped 2 bases and J dropped 4; count of bases not matched to a gene: 8.

The chain joins TRBV6-6 to TRBJ1-2; D is possibly TRBD1 (6 bases). This CDR3 spans 14 amino acids. CDR1 and CDR2 from the germline V gene are MNHNY and SVGAGI (reference sequence). The ends were cut back, 6 bases at V and 4 bases at J, with 15 bases in the middle. This CDR3 is CASRPPGQVYGYTF. DNA of the CDR3: TGTGCCAGCAGACCGCCGGGACAAGTCTATGGCTACACCTTC.

The chain carries TRBV9 and TRBJ2-7, with 7 bases lining up with TRBD2. This CDR3 is 14 amino acids long. CDR1 and CDR2 from the germline V gene are SGDLS and YYNGEE. Trimming cost V 0 bases and J 0 bases; bases outside gene matches: 0. The CDR3 DNA sequence: TGTGCCAGCAGCGTAGGGGAGGGCTCCTACGAGCAGTACTTC. It yields the protein CASSVGEGSYEQYF.

This chain links TRBV20-1 with TRBJ2-1, with 15 bases that match TRBD2. Trimming removed 3 bases from V and 7 bases from J; junction bases left unmatched: 7. Germline values: CDR1 DFQATT, CDR2 SNEGSKA (reference sequence). The CDR3 consists of 16 residues. DNA for the CDR3: TGCAGTGCTAGGGAGGGACTAGCGGGGGGCGGAAATGAGCAGTTCTTC. It encodes CSAREGLAGGGNEQFF.

The CDR3 reads CASSGTRTLRGYTF. In nucleotides, the CDR3 is TGTGCCAGCAGTGGGACAAGGACCCTGCGTGGCTACACCTTC. V is TRBV6-1 and J is TRBJ1-2; tentative D call: TRBD1 (5 bases). Germline-derived CDR1 and CDR2 are MNHNS and SASEGT. This CDR3 comprises 14 residues. V lost 4 bases and J lost 7, with 16 bases in between.

The chain recombines TRBV29-1 with TRBJ1-2; 7 positions match TRBD1. The germline CDR1 and CDR2 sequences are SQVTM and ANQGSEA. This CDR3 contains 15 residues. Germline trimming cut 4 bases from V and 7 bases from J; bases unmatched to any gene: 15. DNA of the CDR3: TGCAGCGTTGGAAGCCGGGACAGAACGATAAGTGGCTACACCTTC. Translation: CSVGSRDRTISGYTF.

A word on this clonotype: This may arise from a read error, as a much more abundant clone is one base away. The rearrangement links TRBV5-6 to TRBJ1-2, with a tentative D call TRBD1 (5 bases). The CDR3 covers 13 residues. Per the germline V gene, CDR1 is SGHDT and CDR2 is YYEEEE. V was clipped by 4 bases and J by 7 bases, with 14 bases between them. The CDR3 nucleotides are TGTGCCAGCAGCGTCGACGCAAGGGGTGGCTACACCTTC. Amino acids: CASSVDARGGYTF. Together with reference TRBV5-6 and TRBJ1-2, the CDR3 gives the full variable domain: DAGVTQSPTHLIKTRGQQVTLRCSPKSGHDTVSWYQQALGQGPQFIFQYYEEEERQRGNFPDRFSGHQFPNYSSELNVNALLLGDSALYLCASSVDARGGYTFGSGTRLTVV.

In this sample, this clonotype turned up a few times. The genes are TRBV5-1 and TRBJ1-6; D is ambiguous. There are 13 residues in the CDR3. V was clipped by 4 bases and J by 7 bases, with 9 bases between them. Germline V gene data show CDR1 as SGHRS and CDR2 as YFSETQ. This CDR3 is CASSPRHNSPLHF. CDR3 bases: TGCGCCAGCAGCCCTCGACACAATTCACCCCTCCACTTT.

The gene calls are TRBV6-5 and TRBJ1-1; TRBD1 is a possible D gene (5 bases). V was shortened by 5 bases and J by 1 base, with 14 bases between the two germline ends. The germline V gene encodes CDR1 MNHEY and CDR2 SVGAGI. This CDR3 is 15 amino acids long. The CDR3 bases are TGTGCCAGCAGTCTGAAGCTAGGGACGAACACTGAAGCTTTCTTT. Its translation is CASSLKLGTNTEAFF.

The CDR3 loop is CASSVMRPYEQYF. CDR3 sequence (DNA): TGTGCCAGCAGCGTCATGAGGCCCTACGAGCAGTACTTC. The J gene is TRBJ2-7, the V gene TRBV7-8; D uncertain. The length of the CDR3 is 13 residues. Germline V gene lookup returns CDR1 SGHVS and CDR2 FQNEAQ. V shed 5 bases and J shed 2 bases, with 10 bases lying between them.

V is TRBV20-1 and J is TRBJ2-1; 8 nucleotides line up with TRBD1. Trimming took 5 bases from V and 6 from J; bases not matched to a gene: 9. Germline loops: CDR1 DFQATT, CDR2 SNEGSKA (reference sequence). This CDR3 spans 14 amino acids. The CDR3 DNA is TGCAGTGCTGTACCGGGACAGGTTAGCAATGAGCAGTTCTTC. This translates into CSAVPGQVSNEQFF.

The chain combines TRBV11-3 with TRBJ1-1, with TRBD1 as a possible D gene (6 bases). V was shortened by 1 base and J by 3 bases, with 12 bases between the two germline ends. The CDR3 covers 15 residues. Germline values: CDR1 SGHNT, CDR2 YENEEA. CDR3 region: CASSLASRGHTEAFF. DNA of the CDR3: TGTGCCAGCAGCTTAGCTAGCAGGGGTCACACTGAAGCTTTCTTT.

Only a few counts were recorded for this clonotype. The chain joins TRBV20-1 to TRBJ1-2, with 7 positions matching TRBD1. The V segment lost 3 bases and the J segment 6 bases; nucleotides outside the gene matches: 7. The CDR3 spans 13 residues. Per germline, CDR1 DFQATT and CDR2 SNEGSKA (reference sequence). The CDR3 DNA is TGCAGTGCTAGTGTAGACAGGGATCATGGCTACACCTTC. This codes for CSASVDRDHGYTF.

This sequence joins TRBV7-9 and TRBJ2-3; 12 bases map to TRBD2. The V gene's germline CDR1 is SEHNR and CDR2 FQNEAQ (reference sequence). This CDR3 region has 18 residues. Germline trimming cut 5 bases from V and 0 bases from J; bases unmatched to any gene: 9. The CDR3 DNA reads TGTGCCAGCAGCATTGGACTAGCGGGGTATTCTAGCACAGATACGCAGTATTTT. Residues: CASSIGLAGYSSTDTQYF.

Comments on this clonotype: This could be a read error, since a much larger clone is one nucleotide away. This chain links TRBV4-3 with TRBJ1-2; no clear D gene. V lost 1 base, J lost 5 bases, and 11 bases lay in between. The CDR3 is 14 amino acids. The V gene's germline CDR1 is LGHNA and CDR2 YSLEER. Here the CDR3 reads CASSQVGQLYGYTF. In nucleotides, the CDR3 is TGCGCCAGCAGCCAAGTTGGGCAGCTGTATGGCTACACCTTC.

This clonotype was seen a handful of times. The chain carries TRBV4-3 and TRBJ2-3; the D is unclear. Germline-derived CDR1 and CDR2 are LGHNA and YSLEER. V lost 0 bases, J lost 1 base, and 8 bases lay in between. This CDR3 comprises 15 residues. The chain's CDR3 is CASSQEFGGTDTQYF. CDR3 DNA: TGCGCCAGCAGCCAAGAATTTGGGGGCACAGATACGCAGTATTTT.

The V gene is TRBV27, the J gene TRBJ1-2, with D perhaps TRBD1 (5 bases). The CDR3 is 11 residues long. CDR1 is MNHEY and CDR2 is SMNVEV in the germline V gene (reference sequence). The V end was cut by 6 bases, the J end by 6 bases, with 8 bases between. CDR3 nucleotide sequence: TGTGCCAGCAGGGGAGGGGATGGCTACACCTTC. Its translation is CASRGGDGYTF.

In its sample, this clonotype was seen once. Being one base from a much bigger clone, this may be a read error. CDR3 nucleotide sequence: TGTGCCAGCGAGGCAGGAAAGGTTACCGGGGAGCTGTTTTTT. This encodes CASEAGKVTGELFF. The rearrangement joins TRBV2 to TRBJ2-2, with unresolved D. Germline V gene sequence: CDR1 SNHLY, CDR2 FYNNEI. The CDR3 has 14 amino acids. V was shortened by 8 bases and J by 5 bases, with 15 bases between the two germline ends.

The sample holds a few counts of this clonotype. CDR3 loop: CASSPFGRYGYTF. The CDR3 coding sequence is TGTGCCAGCAGCCCCTTTGGGCGGTATGGCTACACCTTC. This chain links TRBV7-9 with TRBJ1-2; no clear D gene. This CDR3 is 13 amino acids long. Per germline, CDR1 SEHNR and CDR2 FQNEAQ (reference sequence). Deletions cut 5 bases from V and 5 bases from J, with 12 bases between.

V and J are TRBV9 and TRBJ2-3; D ambiguous. This CDR3 has 12 residues. CDR1 is SGDLS and CDR2 is YYNGEE in the germline V gene. V gave up 3 bases and J gave up 6 bases, with 8 bases separating them. The CDR3 DNA reads as TGTGCCAGCAGCGCCGTTGTGGATACGCAGTATTTT. It encodes CASSAVVDTQYF. Using reference TRBV9 and TRBJ2-3 for the parts outside the CDR3, the full variable domain is DSGVTQTPKHLITATGQRVTLRCSPRSGDLSVYWYQQSLDQGLQFLIQYYNGEERAKGNILERFSAQQFPDLHSELNLSSLELGDSALYFCASSAVVDTQYFGPGTRLTVL.

The J gene is TRBJ2-7, the V gene TRBV20-1, with 8 nucleotides matching TRBD2. This CDR3 has 14 amino acids. The V and J ends lost 6 bases and 3 bases, in that order; junction bases with no gene match: 10. Looked up from germline, CDR1 is DFQATT and CDR2 is SNEGSKA (reference sequence). CDR3 nucleotides: TGCAGTGCGCCGACTAGCGACCGAGTCTACGAGCAGTACTTC. This gives the protein CSAPTSDRVYEQYF.

This clonotype turned up a few times. The chain joins TRBV12-3 or TRBV12-4 to TRBJ2-1; tentatively, D is TRBD2 (7 bases). The V end lost 7 bases, the J end lost 5 bases, and 18 bases lay between the germline ends. The CDR3 runs 15 residues. CDR3 in amino acids: CASTPLGGVNNEQFF. Here the CDR3 DNA reads TGTGCCAGCACCCCACTAGGGGGGGTTAACAATGAGCAGTTCTTC.